This is a list of T cell receptor beta chains from one sample in a study of T cells in Graves' hyperthyroidism and ophthalmopathy. One entry per CDR3 protein results from TCRdb running MiXCR on the multiplex PCR reads. The sample consists of 410,000 or so distinct CDR3 sequences, about 15% of them appearing once. The sample comprised blood. The receptor set was obtained from a man aged 18-30 years with Graves' ophthalmopathy. CDR3s include the opening cysteine and the closing phenylalanine or tryptophan. A D gene is named only where the DNA matches it firmly. Clone sizes are given selectively: once, few, many, or a class where the clone is expanded.

>-|TRBV6-1|TRBJ2-1|TRBD1
TGTGCCAGCAGTGTGAATCCCGGGACAGGGAGCGATGAGCAGTTCTTC
CASSVNPGTGSDEQFF
>-|TRBV6-1|TRBJ1-2|-
TGTGCCAGCAGTGCACCAGGGAGTGGTAACTATGGCTACACCTTC
CASSAPGSGNYGYTF
>many|TRBV27|TRBJ1-2|-
TGTGCCAGCAAGGGGGGGGGGGTTCACTATGGCTACACCTTC
CASKGGGVHYGYTF
>-|TRBV15|TRBJ1-6|-
TGTGCCACCAGCAGAGATGGGACACTAGGGGGCTATAATTCACCCCTCCACTTT
CATSRDGTLGGYNSPLHF
>many|TRBV14|TRBJ1-1|-
TGTGCCAGCAGTCCTTTCATTGGCACTGAAGCTTTCTTT
CASSPFIGTEAFF
>few|TRBV5-5|TRBJ2-2|TRBD1
TGTGCCAGCAGCCAACGGACAGGGTCGGGCGGGGAGCTGTTTTTT
CASSQRTGSGGELFF
>-|TRBV4-1|TRBJ2-2|-
TGCGCCAGCAGCCAACAGAGGTGGCGGACAGACACCGGGGAGCTGTTTTTT
CASSQQRWRTDTGELFF
>many|TRBV7-2|TRBJ2-1|-
TGTGCCAGCAGCTTATGGGGTGGCGGGGCGGCCAATGAGCAGTTCTTC
CASSLWGGGAANEQFF
>many|TRBV7-2|TRBJ2-7|TRBD2
TGTGCCAGCAGCAGATCACTAGCGGGGGACTCCTACGAGCAGTACTTC
CASSRSLAGDSYEQYF
>many|TRBV5-5|TRBJ1-2|-
TGTGCCAGCAGCTTGGACAGGATCTATGGCTACACCTTC
CASSLDRIYGYTF